This TCR beta chain came from a study of T cell repertoires in cytomegalovirus infection. TCRdb independently ran MiXCR on the reads; one entry per CDR3 protein. Among under 130,000 distinct CDR3 sequences listed, about 40% were seen once. The germline CDR1 and CDR2 sequences are SEHNR and FQNEAQ (reference sequence). The CDR3 consists of 12 residues. Trimming took 1 base from V and 10 from J, leaving 10 bases between them. Remarks on this clonotype: Its antigen is unidentified.

The starting material was CD8+ T cells from cultured PBMCs, obtained from culture after CMV antigen stimulation. The receptor was derived from a human donor in good health (CMV status not recorded). Some clones in this sample may be carry-over from other donors' samples. The V and J genes are TRBV7-9 and TRBJ1-2, with TRBD1 as a possible D gene (5 bases). CDR3 nucleotides: TGTGCCAGCAGCTTAGGGGACGGTGACTACACCTTC. It is translated as CASSLGDGDYTF.